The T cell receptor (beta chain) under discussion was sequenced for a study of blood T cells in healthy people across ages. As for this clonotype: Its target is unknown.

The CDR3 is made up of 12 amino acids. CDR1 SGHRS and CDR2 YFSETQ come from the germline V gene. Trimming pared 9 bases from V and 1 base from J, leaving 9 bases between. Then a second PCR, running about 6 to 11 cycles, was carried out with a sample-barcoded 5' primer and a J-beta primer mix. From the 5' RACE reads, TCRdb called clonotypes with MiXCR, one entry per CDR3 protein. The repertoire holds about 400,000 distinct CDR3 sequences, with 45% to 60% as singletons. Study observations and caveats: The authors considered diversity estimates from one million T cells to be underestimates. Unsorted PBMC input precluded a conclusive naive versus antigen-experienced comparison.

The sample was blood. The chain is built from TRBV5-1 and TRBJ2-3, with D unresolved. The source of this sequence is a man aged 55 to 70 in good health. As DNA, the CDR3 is TGCGCCAATCTGGACCGCACAGATACGCAGTATTTT. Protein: CANLDRTDTQYF.